This TCR beta chain was retrieved from a study of blood T cells in healthy people across ages. Study at large: About one barcoded beta molecule was captured per two T cells (by template switching).

Total RNA, at least 5 micrograms per sample, was extracted from PBMCs. Next came a second PCR, run for about 7 to 12 cycles, which used a sample-barcoded 5' primer along with a J-beta primer mix. A template-switch adaptor containing 12 random nucleotides labeled each cDNA molecule. From each sample, at least 2.5 million paired-end reads containing CDR3 were obtained. TCRdb fed the 5' RACE reads into MiXCR, producing one record per CDR3 protein. This sample has roughly 1.4 million distinct CDR3 sequences, with approximately 59% found just once. Germline lookup yields CDR1 MNHEY and CDR2 SVGAGI. Germline trimming cut 6 bases from V and 1 base from J; bases unmatched to any gene: 1. The CDR3 loop spans 14 amino acids.

The chain employs TRBV6-5 and TRBJ2-3; 10 positions match TRBD2. The sequenced material came from blood. This TCR derives from a man younger than 30 in good health. The CDR3 spells CASRGLARTDTQYF. Written as DNA, the CDR3 is TGTGCCAGCAGGGGACTAGCGCGCACAGATACGCAGTATTTT.